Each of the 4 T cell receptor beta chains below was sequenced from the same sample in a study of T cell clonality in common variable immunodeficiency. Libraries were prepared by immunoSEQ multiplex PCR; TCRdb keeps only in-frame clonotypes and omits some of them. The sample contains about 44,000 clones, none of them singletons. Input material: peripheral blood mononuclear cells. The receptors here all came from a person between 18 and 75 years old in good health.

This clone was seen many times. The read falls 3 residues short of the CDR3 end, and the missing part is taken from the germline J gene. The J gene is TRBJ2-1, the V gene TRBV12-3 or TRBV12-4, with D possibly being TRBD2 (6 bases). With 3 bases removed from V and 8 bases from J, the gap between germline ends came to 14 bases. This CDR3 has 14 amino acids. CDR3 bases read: TGTGCCAGCAGTTTTGACGTTACGGGGGATGAG. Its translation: CASSFDVTGDE. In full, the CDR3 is CASSFDVTGDEQFF.

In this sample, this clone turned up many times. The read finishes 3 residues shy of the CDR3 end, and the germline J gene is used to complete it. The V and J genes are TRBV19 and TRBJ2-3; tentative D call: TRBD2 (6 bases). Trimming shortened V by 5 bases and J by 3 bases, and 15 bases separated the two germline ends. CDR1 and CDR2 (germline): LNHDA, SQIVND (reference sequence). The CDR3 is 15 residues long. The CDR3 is CASSHLGGATDTQYF. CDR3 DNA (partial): TGTGCCAGTAGTCACCTCGGCGGGGCGACAGATACG.

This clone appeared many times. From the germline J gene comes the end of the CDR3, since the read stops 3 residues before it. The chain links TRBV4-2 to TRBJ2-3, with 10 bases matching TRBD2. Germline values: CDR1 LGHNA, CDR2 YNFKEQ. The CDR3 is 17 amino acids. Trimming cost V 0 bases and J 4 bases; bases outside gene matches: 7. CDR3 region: CASSQELAGGGADTQYF. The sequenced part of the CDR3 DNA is TGTGCCAGCAGCCAAGAGTTAGCGGGGGGCGGGGCAGATACG.

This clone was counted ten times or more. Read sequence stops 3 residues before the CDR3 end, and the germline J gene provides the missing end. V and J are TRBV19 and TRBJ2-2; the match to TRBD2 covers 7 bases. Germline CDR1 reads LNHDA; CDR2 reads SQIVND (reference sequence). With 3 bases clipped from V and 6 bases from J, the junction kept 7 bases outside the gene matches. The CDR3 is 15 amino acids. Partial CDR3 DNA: TGTGCCAGTAGTATGCGGGAGTTGTGGGCCGGGGAG. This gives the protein CASSMRELWAGE. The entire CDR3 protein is CASSMRELWAGELFF.